Each of the 9 T cell receptor beta chains below was sequenced from the same sample in a study of T cell responses to AZD1222 COVID-19 vaccine. Only in-frame clones appear in the TCRdb table, and some are missing; sequencing was by immunoSEQ multiplex PCR. The table includes 130,000 to 150,000 clones, about nine tenths detected once. The sequencing here drew on peripheral blood, taken on day 0 of AZD1222 vaccination. Receptor source: an adult in good health.

The chain has TRBV25-1 and TRBJ2-5, with D perhaps matching TRBD1 (6 bases). Trimming took off 2 bases at V and 2 bases at J, with 9 bases between the two ends. Germline CDR1 MGHDK, CDR2 SYGVNS. This CDR3 region has 14 residues. The CDR3 is CASSEPRGQETQYF. CDR3 bases: TGTGCCAGCAGTGAACCGAGGGGGCAAGAGACCCAGTACTTC.

Only a few counts were recorded for this clone. CDR3 DNA: TGTGCCAGCAGCCGGGATTTCTACGAGCAGTACTTC. Amino acid sequence: CASSRDFYEQYF. V gene TRBV5-6 combines with J gene TRBJ2-7, with D maybe TRBD2 (5 bases). The CDR3 loop spans 12 amino acids. Trimming stripped 4 bases from V and 3 bases from J, with 8 bases between. In germline, CDR1 is SGHDT, CDR2 YYEEEE.

The V call is TRBV19, the J call TRBJ1-3; a weak D match, TRBD1 (6 bases). The germline gives CDR1 LNHDA, CDR2 SQIVND (reference sequence). V was pared by 6 bases and J by 0 bases, with 15 bases between. The CDR3 contains 16 residues. The CDR3 DNA reads as TGTGCCAGTAGGGTACAGGGCTCATCCTCTGGAAACACCATATATTTT. It specifies CASRVQGSSSGNTIYF.

The chain employs TRBV27 and TRBJ1-4, with D hard to call. This CDR3 region has 14 residues. Germline V gives CDR1 MNHEY, CDR2 SMNVEV (reference sequence). Trimming removed 2 bases from V and 6 bases from J, with 10 bases in between. The CDR3 protein is CASSLSRVDEKLFF. The CDR3 nucleotides read TGTGCCAGCAGTTTAAGTAGGGTGGATGAAAAACTGTTTTTT.

The chain combines TRBV19 with TRBJ1-4; the D gene is possibly TRBD1 (6 bases). The CDR3 covers 15 residues. Germline assignment: CDR1 LNHDA and CDR2 SQIVND (reference sequence). V lost 8 bases and J lost 3, with 16 bases in between. The CDR3 DNA follows: TGTGCCAGTCTTCCCAGGGGTCGTGCTAATGAAAAACTGTTTTTT. It encodes CASLPRGRANEKLFF. The entire variable domain, with the rest obtained from reference TRBV19 and TRBJ1-4, is as follows: DGGITQSPKYLFRKEGQNVTLSCEQNLNHDAMYWYRQDPGQGLRLIYYSQIVNDFQKGDIAEGYSVSREKKESFPLTVTSAQKNPTAFYLCASLPRGRANEKLFFGSGTQLSVL.

The chain has TRBV4-1 and TRBJ1-6; 7 positions match TRBD1. V was clipped by 4 bases and J by 6 bases; unmatched bases: 18. CDR3 length: 19 residues. CDR1 is MGHRA, CDR2 YSYEKL, per germline. The CDR3 reads CASSLLSQRGRGLNSPLHF. The CDR3, as DNA: TGCGCCAGCAGCCTACTATCCCAGAGGGGGCGCGGCCTTAATTCACCCCTCCACTTT.

In its sample, this clone was seen once. This rearrangement joins TRBV29-1 to TRBJ1-2; D is possibly TRBD1 (6 bases). CDR3 length: 15 residues. Germline assignment: CDR1 SQVTM and CDR2 ANQGSEA. The V and J ends lost 2 bases and 8 bases respectively, with 21 bases between them. The CDR3 region is CSVEISGQTSRGYTF. Written as DNA, the CDR3 is TGCAGCGTTGAAATAAGTGGACAGACATCTCGCGGCTACACCTTC.

J is TRBJ1-4 and V is TRBV5-8; 9 bases agree with TRBD1. J was trimmed by 4 bases and V by 4 bases; bases with no gene match: 5. The CDR3 length is 15 residues. CDR1 is SGHTS and CDR2 is YDEGEE in the germline V gene. The chain's CDR3 is CASSPGQGGNEKLFF. Written as DNA, the CDR3 is TGTGCCAGCAGCCCGGGACAGGGCGGTAATGAAAAACTGTTTTTT. The full variable domain, in which reference TRBV5-8 and TRBJ1-4 provide the parts outside the CDR3, is EAGVTQSPTHLIKTRGQQATLRCSPISGHTSVYWYQQALGLGLQFLLWYDEGEERNRGNFPPRFSGRQFPNYSSELNVNALELEDSALYLCASSPGQGGNEKLFFGSGTQLSVL.

V gene TRBV9 combines with J gene TRBJ2-5, with D unclear. This CDR3 spans 16 amino acids. Trimming stripped 0 bases from V and 1 base from J, with 13 bases between. Looked up from germline, CDR1 is SGDLS and CDR2 is YYNGEE. CDR3 in amino acids: CASSVGNNPPQETQYF. The CDR3 region has the DNA TGTGCCAGCAGCGTAGGGAACAATCCCCCCCAAGAGACCCAGTACTTC.